This T cell receptor beta chain appears in the sequencing data of a study of cytomegalovirus exposure and HLA in healthy donors. Study details: Findings of an earlier analysis included more than 90 million unique TCR beta sequences from roughly 180 million T cells.

With 60 Vbeta and 13 Jbeta primers, the PCR was carried out. Libraries were prepared by immunoSEQ multiplex PCR; TCRdb keeps only in-frame clonotypes and omits some of them. The sample records some 120,000 clones, approximately 80% being singletons. Germline V CDR1 and CDR2: SGHAT, FQNNGV. J lost 2 bases, V lost 3 bases, and 1 base had no gene match. This CDR3 is built from 14 residues. At collection, donors were nominally healthy, but unrecorded immune exposures were probable. With respect to this clone: Its antigen is unidentified.

Regarding the study as a whole: Analyzed later, most CMV-associated TCR beta chains appeared HLA-restricted. Near-uniform donor sequencing depth was presumed by presence/absence analyses.

The sample taken for sequencing was PBMCs. The rearrangement uses TRBV11-2 and TRBJ2-7; 10 nucleotides agree with TRBD1. This TCR was sampled from a man aged 35 to 55 in good health and CMV-seropositive. CDR3 nucleotide sequence: TGTGCCAGCAGCTTGGGACAGGGGCCCTACGAGCAGTACTTC. It yields the protein CASSLGQGPYEQYF.